The 11 T cell receptor beta chains below were found in one sample sequenced in a study of T cell responses to AZD1222 COVID-19 vaccine. Only in-frame clones appear in the TCRdb table, and some are missing; sequencing was by immunoSEQ multiplex PCR. This sample has tens of thousands of clones, with around 91% found just once. The sequences come from peripheral blood, collected on day 0 of AZD1222 vaccination. The source is an adult in good health.

The V gene is TRBV5-1, the J gene TRBJ1-2; D is perhaps TRBD1 (5 bases). Germline CDR1 reads SGHRS; CDR2 reads YFSETQ. The CDR3 is made up of 16 amino acids. Trimming removed 4 bases from V and 0 bases from J, with 16 bases in between. CDR3 nucleotides: TGCGCCAGCAGCCCCCCCCGGGGCGACTCTAACTATGGCTACACCTTC. Translating it yields CASSPPRGDSNYGYTF.

This sequence joins TRBV7-9 and TRBJ2-5, with D perhaps TRBD2 (6 bases). This CDR3 is built from 15 residues. The ends were cut back, 5 bases at V and 4 bases at J, with 17 bases in the middle. Germline assignment: CDR1 SEHNR and CDR2 FQNEAQ (reference sequence). Here the CDR3 reads CASSVRIGRGETQYF. The CDR3 DNA sequence: TGTGCCAGCAGCGTCCGAATCGGGAGAGGAGAGACCCAGTACTTC.

The chain joins TRBV6-2 or TRBV6-3 to TRBJ1-5; D is undetermined. The germline V gene has CDR1 MNHEY and CDR2 SVGEGT. The V gene lost 6 bases and the J gene lost 4 bases, with 16 bases spanning the gap. This CDR3 is built from 15 residues. The CDR3 nucleotides are TGTGCCAGCAGCCACCATATTCCAATTAATCAGCCCCAGCATTTT. It translates to CASSHHIPINQPQHF.

This clone appeared a single time. The rearrangement joins TRBV3-1 (or the pseudogene TRBV3-2) to TRBJ1-4; 8 bases match TRBD1. V was pared by 3 bases and J by 0 bases, with 12 bases of the junction left unmatched. CDR3 length: 19 amino acids. CDR1 and CDR2 (germline): LGHDT, YNNKEL (reference sequence). CDR3 amino acids: CASSQDRALRGATNEKLFF. The CDR3 DNA follows: TGTGCCAGCAGCCAGGACAGGGCTCTTAGGGGGGCAACTAATGAAAAACTGTTTTTT.

This rearrangement joins TRBV27 to TRBJ2-1, with 8 bases matching TRBD2. Looked up from germline, CDR1 is MNHEY and CDR2 is SMNVEV (reference sequence). The CDR3 loop spans 18 amino acids. V lost 4 bases and J lost 7; bases outside the gene matches: 18. CDR3 bases: TGTGCCAGCAGTTCCCCTCTCGGGGGGCGGGGGGCCCATAATGAGCAGTTCTTC. It translates to CASSSPLGGRGAHNEQFF.

The chain has TRBV5-1 and TRBJ1-1; D remains unclear. Trimming cost V 5 bases and J 1 base, with 6 bases left between them. Germline loops: CDR1 SGHRS, CDR2 YFSETQ. This CDR3 comprises 12 residues. CDR3: CASRAQNTEAFF. CDR3 coding DNA: TGCGCCAGCAGGGCTCAGAACACTGAAGCTTTCTTT.

The chain joins TRBV11-2 to TRBJ2-2; D call uncertain. Deletions cut 3 bases from V and 4 bases from J, with 12 bases between. The germline V gene encodes CDR1 SGHAT and CDR2 FQNNGV. The CDR3 runs 15 residues. The CDR3 sequence: CASSFQNPGTGELFF. CDR3 bases: TGTGCCAGCAGCTTTCAGAATCCGGGCACCGGGGAGCTGTTTTTT.

The genes are TRBV7-9 and TRBJ1-6; D remains unclear. Germline V gene lookup returns CDR1 SEHNR and CDR2 FQNEAQ (reference sequence). The germline V and J ends were trimmed by 0 bases and 3 bases, with 12 bases remaining between them. The CDR3 length is 17 residues. The CDR3 bases are TGTGCCAGCAGCTTAGCGCCCCAGGCAAACTATAATTCACCCCTCCACTTT. This gives the protein CASSLAPQANYNSPLHF.

The chain couples TRBV1 to TRBJ1-5; the table names TRBD1, a call not compared with the DNA. TRBV1 is an annotated pseudogene. The CDR3 totals 14 residues. The CDR3 loop reads CTSSRDRENQPQHF. Written as DNA, the CDR3 is TGCACCAGCAGCCGTGACAGGGAGAATCAGCCCCAGCATTTT.

The chain carries TRBV30 and TRBJ2-1; TRBD1 aligns across 9 bases. Germline CDR1 reads GTSNPN; CDR2 reads SVGIG (reference sequence). Trimming took 5 bases from V and 1 from J; bases not matched to a gene: 3. CDR3 length: 14 residues. CDR3 amino acids: CAWAGQGSYNEQFF. The DNA of the CDR3 is TGTGCCTGGGCGGGACAGGGATCCTACAATGAGCAGTTCTTC.

The genes are TRBV3-1 (or the pseudogene TRBV3-2) and TRBJ2-1; 8 nucleotides line up with TRBD1. The junction had 3 bases not matched to a gene; V was cut back by 3 bases and J by 8 bases. The CDR3 runs 13 residues. Germline V gene lookup returns CDR1 LGHDT and CDR2 YNNKEL (reference sequence). The CDR3 here is CASSHNRGDEQFF. CDR3 nucleotide sequence: TGTGCCAGCAGCCATAACAGGGGGGATGAGCAGTTCTTC.